This T cell receptor beta chain comes out of a study of T cell responses to AZD1222 COVID-19 vaccine. The repertoire was sequenced with immunoSEQ multiplex PCR; TCRdb's copy has only in-frame clones and lacks some. The sample lists more than 85,000 clones; almost 80% were seen once. V lost 6 bases and J lost 2, with 8 bases in between. The CDR3 spans 12 residues. Germline CDR1 reads ENHRY; CDR2 reads SYGVKD. Study outcomes and limitations: Recipients of two AZD1222 doses showed rising Spike-specific TCR breadth and depth.

For this clone: Its antigen remains unknown.

The sample was peripheral blood, taken on day 0 of AZD1222 vaccination. This chain uses TRBV10-3 with TRBJ2-7; D might be TRBD1 (5 bases). This clonotype was obtained from an adult in good health. CDR3 region: CAIRTVPYEQYF. The CDR3 DNA is TGTGCCATCAGGACAGTACCCTACGAGCAGTACTTC.